This T cell receptor (beta chain) is drawn from a study of graft-versus-host responses after intestinal transplantation (dated by TCRdb to 2020 to 2022). A note on the overall study: Recipients received multivisceral, liver-intestinal, or isolated intestinal transplants. Alloreactive clones were identified by sequencing pre-transplant mixed lymphocyte reaction products and comparing them with unstimulated pre-transplant donor and recipient T cells. After intestinal transplantation, graft-versus-host and host-versus-graft alloreactive T cell clones in the graft, circulation and bone marrow were tracked using bulk TCR-beta CDR3 sequencing. The cohort enrolled 24 intestinal transplant recipients including one retransplant, and a few patients lacking pretransplant specimens were excluded. Every recipient was given anti-thymocyte globulin induction, followed by around three years of maintenance tacrolimus and steroids. A peak of at least 4% donor T cells among recipient peripheral blood mononuclear cells was the definition used for donor T cell macrochimerism. Instead of going to the commercial service, samples from three later patients were sequenced in-house on an Illumina MiSeq and processed with MiXCR. What the authors observed across the whole study: Conclusions were limited by the relatively low number and heterogeneity of intestinal transplant patients. Early after transplant, peak levels of circulating GvH clones were associated with declines in HvG clones. High GvH to HvG T cell clonal ratios were observed in the allografts of patients with donor T cell macrochimerism. GvH clones turned up in recipient bone marrow, with some appearing earlier in ileal mucosa or blood, a pattern consistent with an intestinal mucosal origin.

Trimming removed 4 bases from V and 5 bases from J; the gene matches leave 5 bases unexplained. From its cysteine to its phenylalanine, the CDR3 spans 15 amino acids. Here the CDR3 DNA is all that survives: 45 bases in frame from base 1. The germline V gene (reference sequence) gives CDR1 as MNHEY and CDR2 as SMNVEV. Libraries were made using the immunoSEQ multiplex PCR assay. For most patients, high-throughput TCR-beta CDR3 sequencing of genomic DNA was performed by Adaptive Biotechnologies. The original pipeline was this. Adaptive's ImmunoSEQ software supplied the TCR sequencing data for 15 to 20 patients, while MiXCR and VDJtools were used to process a few other patients. CDR3 nucleotide sequences shared between donor and recipient were removed because the origin of such sequences could not be assigned. At least 2-fold expansion over unstimulated cells and a minimum CFSE-low frequency of 0.002% (template counts) or 0.001% (read counts) were required for clones to be classified as alloreactive. Clones were considered mappable if detected in sequenced pre-transplant spleen, lymph node, or MLR CFSE-low populations of the donor or recipient. The cumulative frequency of alloreactive clones was calculated as a percentage of all sequences, weighted by copy number. What TCRdb holds here is the immuneACCESS table cut down to in-frame rearrangements. Part of the clones is not present; checked against another copy, under half of the missing clones reflect an unresolved V gene, and the others are unexplained. V and J calls and clone size are copied from that table; D and trimming were computed from the DNA. For this sample the table gives 65,000 to 85,000 clones, of which roughly 92% were detected only once. 6.5% to 8% of the sample lies in the top ten.

After transplant, bone marrow was aspirated from the posterior iliac crest or from another site selected by the physician. A note on this clone: The antigen it binds to is not known. Base qualities were left out, and no much larger clone turns up one base away.

The clonotype comes from a human patient who received an intestinal transplant, so some T cells may come from the graft donor. Specimen: bone marrow, collected 700 to 850 days after intestinal transplantation. The V gene is TRBV27 and the J gene is TRBJ2-1, with 10 bases aligning to TRBD2. The bases read TGTGCCAGCAGTTCCCCTAGCGGGGGAAACAATGAGCAGTTCTTC. This translates into CASSSPSGGNNEQFF.